This TCR beta chain appears in the sequencing data of a study of cytomegalovirus exposure and HLA in healthy donors. The CDR3 sequence is 13 residues long. Deletions cut 3 bases from V and 4 bases from J, with 9 bases between. CDR1 MDHEN and CDR2 SYDVKM come from the germline V gene. The repertoire was sequenced with immunoSEQ multiplex PCR; TCRdb's copy has only in-frame clones and lacks some. The sample has 90,000 to 100,000 clones; approximately 84% are singletons. This clone was seen once. This chain uses TRBV28 with TRBJ2-5; the D is unclear. This TCR was sampled from a man aged 18 to 30 in good health and CMV-seropositive. Material for sequencing was PBMCs. This CDR3 is CASSLVGPETQYF. CDR3 nucleotide sequence: TGTGCCAGCAGTTTGGTCGGTCCAGAGACCCAGTACTTC.